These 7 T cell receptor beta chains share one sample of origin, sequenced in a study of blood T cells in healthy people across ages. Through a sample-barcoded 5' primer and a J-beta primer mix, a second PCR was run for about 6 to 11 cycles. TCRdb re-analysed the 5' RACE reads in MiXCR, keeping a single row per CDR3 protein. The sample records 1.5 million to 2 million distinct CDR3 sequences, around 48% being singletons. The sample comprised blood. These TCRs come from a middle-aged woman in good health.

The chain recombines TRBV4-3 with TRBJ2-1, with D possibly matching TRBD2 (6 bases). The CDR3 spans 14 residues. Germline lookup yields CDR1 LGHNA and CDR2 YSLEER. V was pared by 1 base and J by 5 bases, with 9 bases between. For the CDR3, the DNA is TGCGCCAGCAGCCAAGGGTGGGAGGACAATGAGCAGTTCTTC. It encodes CASSQGWEDNEQFF.

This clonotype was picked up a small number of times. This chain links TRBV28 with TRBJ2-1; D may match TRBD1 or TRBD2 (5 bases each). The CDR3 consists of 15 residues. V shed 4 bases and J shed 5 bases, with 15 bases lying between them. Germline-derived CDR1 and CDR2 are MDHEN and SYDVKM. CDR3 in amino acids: CASSSYRLGDNEQFF. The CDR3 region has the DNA TGTGCCAGCAGTTCCTACCGGCTGGGGGACAATGAGCAGTTCTTC.

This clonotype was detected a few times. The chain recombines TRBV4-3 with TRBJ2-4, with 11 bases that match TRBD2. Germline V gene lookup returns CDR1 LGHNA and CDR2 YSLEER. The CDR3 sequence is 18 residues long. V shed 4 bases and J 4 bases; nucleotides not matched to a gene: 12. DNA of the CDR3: TGCGCCAGCAGCCTCCACCCTAGCGGGGGGCCTGAGAAAAACATTCAGTACTTC. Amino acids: CASSLHPSGGPEKNIQYF.

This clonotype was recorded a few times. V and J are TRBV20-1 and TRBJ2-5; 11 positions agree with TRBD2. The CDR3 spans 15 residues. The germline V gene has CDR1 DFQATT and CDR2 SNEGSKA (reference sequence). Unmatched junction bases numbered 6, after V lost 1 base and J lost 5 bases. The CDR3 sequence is CSARALAGGSETQYF. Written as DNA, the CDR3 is TGCAGTGCTAGAGCGCTAGCGGGGGGTTCTGAGACCCAGTACTTC.

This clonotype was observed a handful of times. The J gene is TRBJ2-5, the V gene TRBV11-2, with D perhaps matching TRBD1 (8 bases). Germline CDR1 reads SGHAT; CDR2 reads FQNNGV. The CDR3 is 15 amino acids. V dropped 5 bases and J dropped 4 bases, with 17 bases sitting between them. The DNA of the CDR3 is TGTGCCAGCAGCCTTGACAGGGGAGGGACAGAGACCCAGTACTTC. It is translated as CASSLDRGGTETQYF.

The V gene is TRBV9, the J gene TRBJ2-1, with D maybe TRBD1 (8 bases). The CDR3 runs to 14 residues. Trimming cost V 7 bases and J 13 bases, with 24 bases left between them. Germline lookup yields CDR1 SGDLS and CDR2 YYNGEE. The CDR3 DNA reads TGTGCCAGCGCCTCAGGGGGCGCGGGAGAGACCCAGTTCTTC. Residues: CASASGGAGETQFF.

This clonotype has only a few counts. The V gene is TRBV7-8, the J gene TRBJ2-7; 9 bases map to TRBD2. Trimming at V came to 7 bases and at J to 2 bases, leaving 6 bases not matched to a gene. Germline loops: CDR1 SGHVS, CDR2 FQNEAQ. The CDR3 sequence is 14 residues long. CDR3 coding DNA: TGTGCCAGCAACCTCGGCGGGGGGGCCTACGAGCAGTACTTC. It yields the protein CASNLGGGAYEQYF.